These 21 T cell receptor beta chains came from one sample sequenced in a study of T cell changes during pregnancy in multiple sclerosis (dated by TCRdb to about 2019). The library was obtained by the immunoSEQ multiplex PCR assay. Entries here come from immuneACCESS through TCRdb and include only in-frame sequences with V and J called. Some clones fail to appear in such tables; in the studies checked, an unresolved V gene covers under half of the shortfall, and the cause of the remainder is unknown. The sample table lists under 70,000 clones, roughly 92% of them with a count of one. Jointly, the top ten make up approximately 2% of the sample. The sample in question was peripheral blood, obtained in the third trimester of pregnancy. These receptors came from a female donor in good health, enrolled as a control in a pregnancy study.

The DNA of the CDR3 is TGCGCCAGCAGCTTGGTGGTGGGGGCTCTTCTCTACGAGCAGTACTTC. Its translation is CASSLVVGALLYEQYF. The rearrangement joins TRBV5-1 to TRBJ2-7; possible D gene TRBD1, 6 bases. There are 16 residues in the CDR3. Trimming left V 0 bases short and J 3 bases short, with 16 bases between. Germline CDR1 SGHRS, CDR2 YFSETQ.

This CDR3 is CASSYATGRDGYTF. CDR3 nucleotides: TGTGCCAGCAGTTACGCGACAGGGAGAGATGGCTACACCTTC. The chain joins TRBV6-5 to TRBJ1-2, with 7 bases identical to TRBD1. Losses at the gene ends were 2 bases for V and 6 bases for J; bases not matched to a gene: 6. Germline V gene data show CDR1 as MNHEY and CDR2 as SVGAGI. This CDR3 is 14 amino acids long.

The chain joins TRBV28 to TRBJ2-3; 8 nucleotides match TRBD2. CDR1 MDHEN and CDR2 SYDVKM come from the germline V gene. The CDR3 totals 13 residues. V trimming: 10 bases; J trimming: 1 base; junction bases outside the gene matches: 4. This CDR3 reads CAIKTSGTDTQYF. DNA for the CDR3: TGTGCCATCAAGACTAGCGGCACAGATACGCAGTATTTT.

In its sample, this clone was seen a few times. The CDR3 loop is CASSLAASLSEQFF. CDR3 nucleotide sequence: TGTGCCAGCAGTTTAGCGGCTAGCCTTTCTGAGCAGTTCTTC. The chain recombines TRBV28 with TRBJ2-1; D perhaps matches TRBD2 (5 bases). Trimming removed 2 bases from V and 9 bases from J, with 14 bases in between. In germline, CDR1 is MDHEN, CDR2 SYDVKM. The CDR3 spans 14 residues.

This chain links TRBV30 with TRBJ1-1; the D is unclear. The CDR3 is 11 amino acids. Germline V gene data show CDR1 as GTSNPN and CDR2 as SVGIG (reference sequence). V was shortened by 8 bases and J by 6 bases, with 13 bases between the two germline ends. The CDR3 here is CARRFGAEAFF. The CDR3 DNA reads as TGTGCCAGACGCTTCGGGGCTGAAGCTTTCTTT.

Here the CDR3 reads CASSYLGQRSGNTIYF. CDR3 sequence (DNA): TGTGCCAGTAGTTACCTCGGACAGCGTTCTGGAAACACCATATATTTT. V is TRBV19 and J is TRBJ1-3; weak D call: TRBD1 (6 bases). Trimming removed 5 bases at V and 1 base at J, with 15 bases between. This CDR3 comprises 16 residues. CDR1 and CDR2 (germline): LNHDA, SQIVND (reference sequence).

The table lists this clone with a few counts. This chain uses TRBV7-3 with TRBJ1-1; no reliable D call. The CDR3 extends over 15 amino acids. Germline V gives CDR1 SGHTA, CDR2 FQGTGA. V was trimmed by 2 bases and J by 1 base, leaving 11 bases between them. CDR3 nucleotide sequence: TGTGCCAGCAGCTTACTGGCCCGGGGGAACACTGAAGCTTTCTTT. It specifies CASSLLARGNTEAFF.

CDR3 coding DNA: TGTGCCAGCAGCACTTGGACAGGGAATGGCTACACCTTC. Translated, it gives CASSTWTGNGYTF. The chain has TRBV11-2 and TRBJ1-2, with 8 bases matching TRBD1. This CDR3 comprises 13 residues. V shed 5 bases and J 6 bases; nucleotides not matched to a gene: 5. CDR1 is SGHAT, CDR2 FQNNGV, per germline.

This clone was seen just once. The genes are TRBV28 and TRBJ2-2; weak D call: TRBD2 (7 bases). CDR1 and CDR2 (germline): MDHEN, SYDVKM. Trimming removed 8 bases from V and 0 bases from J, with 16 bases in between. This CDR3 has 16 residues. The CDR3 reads CASRSRGAANTGELFF. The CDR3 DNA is TGTGCCAGCCGCTCTCGGGGGGCCGCGAACACCGGGGAGCTGTTTTTT.

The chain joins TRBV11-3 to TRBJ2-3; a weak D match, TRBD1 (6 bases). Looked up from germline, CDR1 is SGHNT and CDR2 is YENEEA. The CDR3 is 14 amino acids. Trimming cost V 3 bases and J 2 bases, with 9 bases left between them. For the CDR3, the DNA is TGTGCCAGCAGCTTCGGGGACATCACAGATACGCAGTATTTT. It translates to CASSFGDITDTQYF.

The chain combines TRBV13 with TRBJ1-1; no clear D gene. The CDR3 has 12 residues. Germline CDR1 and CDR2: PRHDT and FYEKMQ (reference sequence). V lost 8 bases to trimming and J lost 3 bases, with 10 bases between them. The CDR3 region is CASGERDTEAFF. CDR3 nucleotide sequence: TGTGCCAGCGGTGAGAGGGACACTGAAGCTTTCTTT.

Written as DNA, the CDR3 is TGTGCCAGCAGCCAGATGTTAGTGGGGGAGACAGGGTATCAGCGGGGGAGCTCCTACGAGCAGTACTTC. Its protein is CASSQMLVGETGYQRGSSYEQYF. V is TRBV4-2 and J is TRBJ2-7; D may be TRBD2 (8 bases). The V end was cut by 3 bases, the J end by 0 bases, with 36 bases between. The germline V gene encodes CDR1 LGHNA and CDR2 YNFKEQ. The length of the CDR3 is 23 residues.

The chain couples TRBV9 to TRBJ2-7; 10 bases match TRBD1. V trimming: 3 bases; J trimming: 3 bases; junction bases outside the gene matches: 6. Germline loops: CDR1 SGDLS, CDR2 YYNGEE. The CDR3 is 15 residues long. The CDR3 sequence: CASSERTGGGYEQYF. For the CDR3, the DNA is TGTGCCAGCAGCGAGCGGACAGGGGGAGGCTACGAGCAGTACTTC.

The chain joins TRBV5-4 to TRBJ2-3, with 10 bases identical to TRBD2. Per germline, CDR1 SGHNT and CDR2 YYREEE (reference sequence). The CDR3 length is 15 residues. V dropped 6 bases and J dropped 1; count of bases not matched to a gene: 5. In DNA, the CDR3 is TGTGCCAGCATGATAGCGGGAGGCGGCACAGATACGCAGTATTTT. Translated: CASMIAGGGTDTQYF.

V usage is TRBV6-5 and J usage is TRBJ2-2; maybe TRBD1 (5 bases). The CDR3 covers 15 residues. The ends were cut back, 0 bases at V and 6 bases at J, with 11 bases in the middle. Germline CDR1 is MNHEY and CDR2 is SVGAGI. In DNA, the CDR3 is TGTGCCAGCAGTTACTCAGTCACAGGAGCCGGGGAGCTGTTTTTT. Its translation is CASSYSVTGAGELFF.

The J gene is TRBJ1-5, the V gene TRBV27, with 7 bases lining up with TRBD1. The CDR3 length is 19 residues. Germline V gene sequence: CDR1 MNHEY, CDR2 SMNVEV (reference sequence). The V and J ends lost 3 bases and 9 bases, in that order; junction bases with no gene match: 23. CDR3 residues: CASSFWNPGTSRGVRPQHF. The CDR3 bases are TGTGCCAGCAGTTTTTGGAACCCTGGAACTTCCAGGGGGGTTAGGCCCCAGCATTTT.

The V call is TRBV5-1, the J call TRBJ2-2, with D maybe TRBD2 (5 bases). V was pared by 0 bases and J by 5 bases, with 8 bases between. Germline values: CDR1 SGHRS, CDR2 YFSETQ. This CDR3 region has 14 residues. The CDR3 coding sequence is TGCGCCAGCAGCTTGGCTGGGAGAACCGGGGAGCTGTTTTTT. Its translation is CASSLAGRTGELFF.

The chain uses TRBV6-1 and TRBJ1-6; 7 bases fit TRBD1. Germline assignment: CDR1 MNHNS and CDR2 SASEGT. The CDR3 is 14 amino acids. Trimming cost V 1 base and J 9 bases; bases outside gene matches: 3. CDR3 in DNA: TGTGCCAGCAGTGAAGAACAGGGGAGTTCACCCCTCCACTTT. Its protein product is CASSEEQGSSPLHF.

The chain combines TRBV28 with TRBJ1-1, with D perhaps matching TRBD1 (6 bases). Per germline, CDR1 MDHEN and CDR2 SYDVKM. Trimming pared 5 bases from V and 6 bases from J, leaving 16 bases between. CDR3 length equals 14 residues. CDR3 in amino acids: CASSTSSGGAEAFF. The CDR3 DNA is TGTGCCAGCAGTACCTCATCGGGGGGCGCTGAAGCTTTCTTT.

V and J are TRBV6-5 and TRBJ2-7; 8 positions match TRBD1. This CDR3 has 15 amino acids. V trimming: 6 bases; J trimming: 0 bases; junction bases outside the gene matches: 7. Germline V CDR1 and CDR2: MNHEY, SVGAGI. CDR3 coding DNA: TGTGCCAGCAGAAGCAGACAGGGGAGCTCCTACGAGCAGTACTTC. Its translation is CASRSRQGSSYEQYF.

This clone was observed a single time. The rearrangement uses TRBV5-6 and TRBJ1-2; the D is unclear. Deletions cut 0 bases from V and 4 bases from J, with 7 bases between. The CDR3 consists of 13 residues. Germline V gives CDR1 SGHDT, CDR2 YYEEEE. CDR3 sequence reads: CASSLVGAYGYTF. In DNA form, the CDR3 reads TGTGCCAGCAGCTTGGTCGGAGCCTATGGCTACACCTTC.